This entry lists 17 T cell receptor beta chains sequenced from one sample in a study of blood T cells in healthy people across ages. Sample-barcoded 5' priming and a J-beta primer mix drove a second PCR of about 6 to 12 cycles. TCRdb ran MiXCR on the 5' RACE reads and lists one entry per CDR3 protein. The table lists roughly 800,000 distinct CDR3 sequences, 58% of them singletons, with over 20% in the top ten. The source material was blood. All receptors derive from a man between 25 and 39 years old in good health.

The genes are TRBV29-1 and TRBJ1-1, with D unresolved. This CDR3 is built from 12 residues. Germline-derived CDR1 and CDR2 are SQVTM and ANQGSEA. V lost 6 bases to trimming and J lost 1 base, with 9 bases between them. CDR3 in DNA: TGCAGCGTATCCGACGGGAACACTGAAGCTTTCTTT. This codes for CSVSDGNTEAFF.

The J gene is TRBJ2-4, the V gene TRBV7-2, with D possibly TRBD1 on 5 matching bases. CDR3 length equals 15 residues. The ends were cut back, 2 bases at V and 3 bases at J, with 11 bases in the middle. Germline-derived CDR1 and CDR2 are SGHTA and FQGNSA. CDR3 residues: CASSLPVQGKNIQYF. The CDR3 bases are TGTGCCAGCAGCTTACCTGTCCAGGGCAAAAACATTCAGTACTTC. The variable domain in full, with the rest retrieved from reference TRBV7-2 and TRBJ2-4, is GAGVSQSPSNKVTEKGKDVELRCDPISGHTALYWYRQSLGQGLEFLIYFQGNSAPDKSGLPSDRFSAERTGGSVSTLTIQRTQQEDSAVYLCASSLPVQGKNIQYFGAGTRLSVL.

The rearrangement joins TRBV7-3 to TRBJ2-7; possibly TRBD2 for D (6 bases). Germline V gene lookup returns CDR1 SGHTA and CDR2 FQGTGA. The V end was cut by 1 base, the J end by 6 bases, with 10 bases between. The CDR3 is 13 residues long. CDR3 in amino acids: CASSLRRAGEQYF. CDR3 sequence (DNA): TGTGCCAGCAGCTTAAGGAGGGCGGGCGAGCAGTACTTC.

CDR3 sequence reads: CASSLFGTANTGELFF. As DNA, the CDR3 is TGTGCCAGCAGCTTATTCGGGACAGCGAACACCGGGGAGCTGTTTTTT. This chain uses TRBV7-2 with TRBJ2-2, with 7 nucleotides matching TRBD1. Germline V gene data show CDR1 as SGHTA and CDR2 as FQGNSA. With V trimmed by 2 bases and J by 0 bases, 3 bases remained unmatched. The CDR3 is made up of 16 amino acids.

The J gene is TRBJ2-4, the V gene TRBV28, with 9 bases matching TRBD1. With the DNA end fitting TRBJ2-7 better, the J assignment may be wrong. Germline V gene data show CDR1 as MDHEN and CDR2 as SYDVKM. This CDR3 comprises 15 residues. The CDR3 region is CASSFLRDRAYEQYF. CDR3 bases: TGTGCCAGCAGTTTTTTGAGGGACAGGGCCTACGAGCAGTACTTC.

V usage is TRBV7-2 and J usage is TRBJ2-5; possibly TRBD1 or TRBD2 for D (5 bases each). The CDR3 consists of 14 residues. In germline, CDR1 is SGHTA, CDR2 FQGNSA. The ends were cut back, 5 bases at V and 2 bases at J, with 12 bases in the middle. The CDR3 here is CASSPGTPQETQYF. The CDR3 coding sequence is TGTGCCAGCAGCCCAGGGACCCCTCAAGAGACCCAGTACTTC.

This clonotype has only a few counts. This rearrangement joins TRBV2 to TRBJ2-7, with 7 nucleotides matching TRBD1. V gave up 8 bases and J gave up 3 bases; unmatched junction bases: 1. Germline CDR1 is SNHLY and CDR2 is FYNNEI. The CDR3 runs 11 residues. This CDR3 reads CASGTVYEQYF. The CDR3 bases are TGTGCCAGCGGGACAGTCTACGAGCAGTACTTC.

The V gene is TRBV10-3, the J gene TRBJ2-7; a weak D match, TRBD2 (5 bases). Looked up from germline, CDR1 is ENHRY and CDR2 is SYGVKD. The CDR3 totals 14 residues. The V gene lost 4 bases and the J gene lost 3 bases, with 13 bases spanning the gap. In DNA form, the CDR3 reads TGTGCCATCAGTGCCAGCGAGAGGGTCTACGAGCAGTACTTC. Its translation is CAISASERVYEQYF.

The J gene is TRBJ2-1, the V gene TRBV12-3 or TRBV12-4; D not certain. The CDR3 loop spans 12 amino acids. The germline V and J ends were trimmed by 7 bases and 12 bases, with 16 bases remaining between them. The CDR3 here is CASTAPGKGQFF. The CDR3 bases are TGTGCCAGCACAGCTCCAGGAAAGGGGCAGTTCTTC.

This clonotype was picked up a small number of times. The V call is TRBV4-3, the J call TRBJ1-2; weak D call: TRBD1 (5 bases). Trimming shortened V by 3 bases and J by 2 bases, and 16 bases separated the two germline ends. This CDR3 is built from 16 residues. Germline CDR1 LGHNA, CDR2 YSLEER. CDR3 protein: CASSQEPRGGNYGYTF. The CDR3 DNA follows: TGCGCCAGCAGCCAGGAACCCCGGGGGGGAAACTATGGCTACACCTTC.

V gene TRBV7-2 combines with J gene TRBJ2-1, with 9 bases that match TRBD2. Trimming at V came to 8 bases and at J to 4 bases, leaving 15 bases not matched to a gene. Germline V CDR1 and CDR2: SGHTA, FQGNSA. The CDR3 consists of 17 residues. As DNA, the CDR3 is TGTGCCAGCGTTCCTCAAGCTAGCGGGGCAAGGTACAATGAGCAGTTCTTC. It yields the protein CASVPQASGARYNEQFF. The full variable domain, its missing parts supplied by reference TRBV7-2 and TRBJ2-1, is GAGVSQSPSNKVTEKGKDVELRCDPISGHTALYWYRQSLGQGLEFLIYFQGNSAPDKSGLPSDRFSAERTGGSVSTLTIQRTQQEDSAVYLCASVPQASGARYNEQFFGPGTRLTVL.

Concerning this clonotype itself: This sequence may be a read error, since a much larger clone differs from it by one base. The V gene is TRBV7-2, the J gene TRBJ2-5; possibly TRBD2 for D (5 bases). The germline CDR1 and CDR2 sequences are SGHTA and FQGNSA. CDR3 length equals 13 residues. The CDR3 DNA is TGTGCGACCGGGATTGATTTGCAAGAGACCCAGTACTTC. Translation gives CATGIDLQETQYF. Full variable domain (remainder filled in from reference TRBV7-2 and TRBJ2-5): GAGVSQSPSNKVTEKGKDVELRCDPISGHTALYWYRQSLGQGLEFLIYFQGNSAPDKSGLPSDRFSAERTGGSVSTLTIQRTQQEDSAVYLCATGIDLQETQYFGPGTRLLVL.

This clonotype has a count of ten or more. The chain's CDR3 is CSGGQNFYNEQFF. The CDR3 DNA reads as TGCAGCGGGGGACAAAACTTTTACAATGAGCAGTTCTTC. V gene TRBV29-1 combines with J gene TRBJ2-1, with TRBD1 as a possible D gene (6 bases). V gave up 7 bases and J gave up 4 bases, with 14 bases separating them. Per germline, CDR1 SQVTM and CDR2 ANQGSEA. This CDR3 is 13 amino acids long.

This clonotype was seen only a few times. The V gene is TRBV12-3 or TRBV12-4, the J gene TRBJ1-1, with TRBD1 identical over 8 bases. The CDR3 runs 15 residues. Losses at the gene ends were 5 bases for V and 0 bases for J; bases not matched to a gene: 5. Here the CDR3 reads CASSIQTGVNTEAFF. In nucleotides, the CDR3 is TGTGCCAGCAGTATACAGACAGGGGTGAACACTGAAGCTTTCTTT.

In DNA, the CDR3 is TGTGCCAGCAGCTACGGAACAGGGGGTGGCAATGAGCAGTTCTTC. Protein: CASSYGTGGGNEQFF. The gene calls are TRBV27 and TRBJ2-1; 8 bases match TRBD1. The junction had 10 bases not matched to a gene; V was cut back by 6 bases and J by 6 bases. CDR3 length equals 15 residues. Germline values: CDR1 MNHEY, CDR2 SMNVEV (reference sequence).

Here the CDR3 reads CASSLDRGQAPLHF. The CDR3 nucleotides read TGTGCCAGCAGTCTTGACAGGGGGCAAGCACCCCTCCACTTT. This chain links TRBV6-5 with TRBJ1-6, with 10 bases aligning to TRBD1. Germline V CDR1 and CDR2: MNHEY, SVGAGI. This CDR3 comprises 14 residues. Trimming removed 5 bases from V and 11 bases from J; junction bases left unmatched: 6.

The chain employs TRBV20-1 and TRBJ2-3; 11 bases agree with TRBD2. The CDR3 extends over 16 amino acids. V trimming: 3 bases; J trimming: 4 bases; junction bases outside the gene matches: 9. Germline values: CDR1 DFQATT, CDR2 SNEGSKA (reference sequence). CDR3 coding DNA: TGCAGTGCTAGTCCAGTAGCGGGGGGGCGGTCAGATACGCAGTATTTT. Protein sequence: CSASPVAGGRSDTQYF.